This is a list of T cell receptor beta chains from one sample in a study of T cells after yellow fever vaccination. TCRdb re-analysed the 5' RACE reads in MiXCR, keeping a single row per CDR3 protein. The table includes about 260,000 distinct CDR3 sequences, around 4.9% detected once. The sample was CD4+ T cells sorted from PBMCs, taken on the day of the yellow fever booster vaccination. The receptors shown here come from a man aged 18 to 30 who received the YFV17D yellow fever vaccine. Each CDR3 is given with its conserved first and last residue. Each record gives: D gene, clone size, V gene, J gene, CDR3 protein, CDR3 DNA. D genes are given only for firm matches. Part of the rows lack a size; the others show once, few, many or a class for expanded clones.

>NA|many|TRBV7-9|TRBJ1-3
CASSFGGYENTIYF
TGTGCCAGCAGCTTCGGGGGTTATGAAAACACCATATATTTT
>NA|few|TRBV5-4|TRBJ1-5
CASSSNSNQPQHF
TGTGCCAGCAGCTCCAATAGCAATCAGCCCCAGCATTTT
>NA|once|TRBV7-3|TRBJ2-2
CASSSGLSGTGELFF
TGTGCCAGCAGCTCGGGACTCAGCGGGACCGGGGAGCTGTTTTTT
>TRBD2|NA|TRBV30|TRBJ2-5
CSGAAGGPIMTQYF
TGTTCCGGCGCAGCGGGGGGTCCCATTATGACCCAGTACTTC
>NA|many|TRBV9|TRBJ2-1
CASSVGVGTTYNEQFF
TGTGCCAGCAGCGTAGGGGTCGGGACGACCTACAATGAGCAGTTCTTC
>NA|few|TRBV11-2|TRBJ1-4
CASSPFVGGNEKLFF
TGTGCCAGCAGCCCCTTTGTCGGGGGTAATGAAAAACTGTTTTTT
>TRBD1|few|TRBV6-5|TRBJ2-1
CASSYTGTAYNEQFF
TGTGCCAGCAGCTACACCGGGACAGCTTACAATGAGCAGTTCTTC
>NA|NA|TRBV20-1|TRBJ2-5
CSASRGSQETQYF
TGCAGTGCTAGTCGGGGGTCGCAAGAGACCCAGTACTTC
>TRBD2|once|TRBV11-2|TRBJ2-5
CASSWGTSRETQYF
TGTGCCAGCAGCTGGGGGACTAGTAGAGAGACCCAGTACTTC
>NA|NA|TRBV30|TRBJ2-5
CAWSGMGPLNQYF
TGTGCCTGGAGTGGCATGGGACCCTTAAACCAGTACTTC
>TRBD2|few|TRBV9|TRBJ2-5
CASSEGLAGGRETQYF
TGTGCCAGCAGCGAAGGACTAGCGGGGGGCCGGGAGACCCAGTACTTC
>NA|few|TRBV7-2|TRBJ2-1
CASSFGVGRGPSNEQFF
TGTGCCAGCAGCTTTGGGGTCGGGCGGGGACCTTCCAATGAGCAGTTCTTC
>TRBD2|few|TRBV4-1|TRBJ2-2
CASASSGGWFGELFF
TGCGCCAGCGCCTCTAGCGGGGGGTGGTTCGGGGAGCTGTTTTTT
>NA|many|TRBV5-1|TRBJ2-3
CASSLAWVSTDTQYF
TGCGCCAGCAGCTTGGCTTGGGTTAGCACAGATACGCAGTATTTT
>TRBD2|NA|TRBV6-2/TRBV6-3|TRBJ2-5
CASSTGGSEETQYF
TGTGCCAGCAGTACGGGGGGATCGGAAGAGACCCAGTACTTC
>NA|NA|TRBV30|TRBJ1-2
CAWSARPIRLRANYGYTF
TGTGCCTGGAGTGCCCGACCCATCCGGTTGCGAGCTAACTATGGCTACACCTTC
>NA|many|TRBV6-5|TRBJ1-6
CASRPGLYNSPLHF
TGTGCCAGCAGACCGGGACTTTATAATTCACCCCTCCACTTT
>NA|many|TRBV28|TRBJ1-2
CASSSSSYGYTF
TGTGCCAGCAGTTCCTCTTCTTATGGCTACACCTTC
>NA|many|TRBV6-6|TRBJ2-3
CASSYLGGEALRTDTQYF
TGTGCCAGCAGTTATTTAGGGGGAGAGGCCCTACGCACAGATACGCAGTATTTT
>NA|many|TRBV18|TRBJ1-2
CASSPAEVGYGYTF
TGTGCCAGCTCACCGGCGGAGGTCGGCTATGGCTACACCTTC
>NA|few|TRBV21-1|TRBJ1-2
CASSICPSGTGVVYGYTF
TGTGCCAGCAGCATATGCCCATCCGGGACAGGGGTCGTGTATGGCTACACCTTC
>NA|many|TRBV18|TRBJ1-2
CASSPGGNYGYTF
TGTGCCAGCTCACCAGGGGGGAACTATGGCTACACCTTC
>TRBD1|many|TRBV29-1|TRBJ2-7
CSAGPGQGGEQYF
TGCAGCGCGGGACCGGGACAGGGTGGCGAGCAGTACTTC
>TRBD2|few|TRBV30|TRBJ2-3
CACSGANTDTQYF
TGTGCCTGTAGCGGGGCTAACACAGATACGCAGTATTTT
>TRBD2|few|TRBV9|TRBJ2-7
CGGSRHEQYF
TGTGGCGGGAGTCGCCACGAGCAGTACTTC
>TRBD1|once|TRBV20-1|TRBJ2-1
CSAGTDRGHEQFF
TGCAGTGCTGGCACGGACAGGGGCCATGAGCAGTTCTTC
>NA|many|TRBV4-3|TRBJ1-5
CASSQDHGLSPQPQHF
TGCGCCAGCAGCCAAGATCACGGCCTCTCCCCTCAGCCCCAGCATTTT
>NA|few|TRBV20-1|TRBJ2-7
CSARPGRSLYEQYF
TGCAGTGCTAGGCCCGGGAGATCCCTTTACGAGCAGTACTTC
>NA|NA|TRBV25-1|TRBJ2-3
CASRPSGGGGTDTQYF
TGTGCCAGCAGACCATCTGGGGGCGGGGGCACAGATACGCAGTATTTT
>NA|NA|TRBV5-4|TRBJ1-1
CASSLVGGPEAFF
TGTGCCAGCAGCTTGGTAGGGGGACCTGAAGCTTTCTTT
>NA|NA|TRBV2|TRBJ2-1
CASSESGPNYNEQFF
TGTGCCAGCAGTGAATCTGGGCCAAACTACAATGAGCAGTTCTTC
>NA|many|TRBV12-3/TRBV12-4|TRBJ2-1
CASSLSERDEQFF
TGTGCCAGCAGTTTGTCGGAGAGGGATGAGCAGTTCTTC
>NA|few|TRBV7-3|TRBJ2-2
CASSLTGVSGELFF
TGTGCCAGCAGCTTAACCGGGGTGTCCGGGGAGCTGTTTTTT
>TRBD1|NA|TRBV20-1|TRBJ1-2
CSAERGGTGVNGYTF
TGCAGTGCCGAACGAGGTGGGACAGGGGTAAATGGCTACACCTTC
>NA|many|TRBV5-1|TRBJ1-6
CASSLDLGSPLHF
TGCGCCAGCAGCCTCGACTTGGGGTCACCCCTCCACTTT
>NA|many|TRBV5-1|TRBJ2-5
CASSLGQVEGETQYF
TGCGCCAGCAGCTTAGGCCAAGTGGAAGGAGAGACCCAGTACTTC
>NA|few|TRBV2|TRBJ1-2
CATRREGYGYTF
TGTGCCACCAGACGGGAGGGCTATGGCTACACCTTC